The 29 T cell receptor beta chains below all came from one sample that was sequenced in a study of regulatory T cells in long-lasting Graves disease. Time point specified: newly diagnosed GD, antithyroid drugs for less than 3 months. TCR sequences were obtained from RNA taken from PBMCs. Arm-PCR of CDR3 regions with iRepertoire HTBI primers generated TCR beta libraries. TCRdb ran MiXCR on the multiplex PCR reads and lists one entry per CDR3 protein. The sample includes a few hundred thousand distinct CDR3 sequences, 10% to 15% seen only once; the top ten take around 18%. This same sample was also part of a study on T cells in Graves' hyperthyroidism and ophthalmopathy.

The material was peripheral blood mononuclear cells (PBMCs), obtained at new diagnosis, from a patient treated with antithyroid drugs. These receptors were collected from a woman between 18 and 30 years old with Graves disease.

This clonotype was seen repeatedly, ten times or more. The chain couples TRBV12-3 or TRBV12-4 to TRBJ2-5, with a possible D match to TRBD2 (6 bases). The ends were cut back, 8 bases at V and 0 bases at J, with 10 bases in the middle. The CDR3 consists of 13 residues. In DNA form, the CDR3 reads TGTGCCAGCGGTGGCGGGGACCAAGAGACCCAGTACTTC. The encoded protein is CASGGGDQETQYF.

In this sample, this clonotype turned up many times. The rearrangement uses TRBV20-1 and TRBJ2-3; the D is unclear. Trimming stripped 1 base from V and 4 bases from J, with 6 bases between. CDR1 DFQATT and CDR2 SNEGSKA come from the germline V gene (reference sequence). The CDR3 sequence is 12 residues long. The CDR3 DNA sequence: TGCAGTGCTAGAGTCGTGGCAGATACGCAGTATTTT. Amino acid sequence: CSARVVADTQYF.

This clonotype showed up many times. This rearrangement joins TRBV10-3 to TRBJ2-5, with D tentatively TRBD1 (6 bases). CDR1 ENHRY and CDR2 SYGVKD come from the germline V gene. The germline V and J ends were trimmed by 5 bases and 3 bases, with 16 bases remaining between them. The CDR3 is 15 amino acids. The chain's CDR3 is CAISSTSGVKETQYF. As DNA, the CDR3 is TGTGCCATCAGTTCTACTTCAGGGGTAAAAGAGACCCAGTACTTC.

This clonotype showed up just a few times. The rearrangement uses TRBV20-1 and TRBJ1-5; 8 positions match TRBD1. This CDR3 is built from 15 residues. Germline lookup yields CDR1 DFQATT and CDR2 SNEGSKA (reference sequence). V lost 0 bases to trimming and J lost 6 bases; unmatched junction nucleotides: 7. DNA of the CDR3: TGCAGTGCTAGAGAGGGGGCAGGGGGCGGTCAGCCCCAGCATTTT. Translated: CSAREGAGGGQPQHF.

This clonotype was detected ten times or more. This chain links TRBV7-2 with TRBJ2-7, with 7 nucleotides matching TRBD2. CDR3 length: 15 residues. Germline V lookup: CDR1 SGHTA, CDR2 FQGNSA. V lost 1 base to trimming and J lost 3 bases; unmatched junction nucleotides: 6. The CDR3 loop reads CASSLGGAGFYEQYF. CDR3 sequence (DNA): TGTGCCAGCAGCTTAGGCGGAGCGGGATTCTACGAGCAGTACTTC.

This clonotype was seen ten or more times. J is TRBJ1-1 and V is TRBV7-8; D uncertain. This CDR3 comprises 15 residues. V was cut by 8 bases and J by 2 bases, with 18 bases left in between. Per the germline V gene, CDR1 is SGHVS and CDR2 is FQNEAQ. The CDR3 coding sequence is TGTGCCAGCGTAGCACGAGGGAACCATAACACTGAAGCTTTCTTT. Its translation: CASVARGNHNTEAFF.

This clonotype was observed at least ten times. This chain joins TRBV6-2 or TRBV6-3 and TRBJ2-1; D tentatively fits TRBD1 or TRBD2 (6 bases each). The ends were cut back, 6 bases at V and 1 base at J, with 10 bases in the middle. The length of the CDR3 is 14 residues. CDR1 is MNHEY, CDR2 SVGEGT, per germline. CDR3 region: CASREGGSYNEQFF. The CDR3 DNA reads as TGTGCCAGCAGGGAAGGGGGGTCCTACAATGAGCAGTTCTTC.

This clonotype was detected a few times. This chain's CDR3 is CSAAHGGGRATTDTQYF. The DNA for the CDR3 is TGCAGTGCTGCTCATGGGGGGGGGCGGGCCACCACAGATACGCAGTATTTT. The J gene is TRBJ2-3, the V gene TRBV20-1, with D possibly being TRBD2 (7 bases). The V gene's germline CDR1 is DFQATT and CDR2 SNEGSKA (reference sequence). The CDR3 covers 17 residues. Deletions cut 5 bases from V and 2 bases from J, with 23 bases between.

In its sample, this clonotype was seen many times. The V and J genes are TRBV18 and TRBJ2-6, with 8 bases that match TRBD1. The CDR3 spans 15 residues. Germline V lookup: CDR1 KGHSH, CDR2 LQKENI. The ends lost 8 bases at V and 2 bases at J; junction bases unmatched: 5. CDR3 bases: TGTGCCAGCAGCCCGGACAGGGCTGGGGCCAACGTCCTGACTTTC. Its translation: CASSPDRAGANVLTF.

This clonotype was observed many times. The chain links TRBV6-2 or TRBV6-3 to TRBJ2-1; D unresolved. Germline V gives CDR1 MNHEY, CDR2 SVGEGT. V gave up 2 bases and J gave up 4 bases, with 21 bases separating them. The length of the CDR3 is 18 residues. The CDR3 DNA reads TGTGCCAGCAGTTACATTATGGGTGATCAGCGAAAATACAATGAGCAGTTCTTC. Residues: CASSYIMGDQRKYNEQFF.

Notes on this clonotype: A much larger clone sits a single nucleotide away, making a read error possible. The rearrangement uses TRBV27 and TRBJ2-7, with TRBD2 matching 7 bases. Germline V gene sequence: CDR1 MNHEY, CDR2 SMNVEV (reference sequence). This CDR3 contains 14 residues. CDR3 in amino acids: CTSSLSGAGYEQYV. CDR3 nucleotides: TGTACCAGCAGTTTGAGCGGGGCGGGCTACGAGCAGTACGTC.

There are a few counts of this clonotype. This CDR3 is CASSLVYYRDKENIQYF. CDR3 DNA sequence: TGTGCCAGCAGCTTAGTTTATTACCGGGACAAAGAAAACATTCAGTACTTC. The chain is built from TRBV7-2 and TRBJ2-4; the D gene is possibly TRBD1 (6 bases). The CDR3 loop spans 17 amino acids. CDR1 and CDR2 (germline): SGHTA, FQGNSA. The V end was cut by 1 base, the J end by 5 bases, with 18 bases between.

The table lists this clonotype with many counts. The chain couples TRBV4-1 to TRBJ2-5, with D perhaps TRBD2 (5 bases). Germline loops: CDR1 MGHRA, CDR2 YSYEKL. The V end lost 1 base, the J end lost 5 bases, and 11 bases lay between the germline ends. The CDR3 is 14 amino acids. The CDR3: CASSQVGVGETQYF. Here the CDR3 DNA reads TGCGCCAGCAGCCAAGTGGGAGTGGGGGAGACCCAGTACTTC.

The table lists this clonotype with many counts. The chain joins TRBV5-1 to TRBJ2-1; 7 bases align to TRBD2. CDR1 is SGHRS, CDR2 YFSETQ, per germline. After removal of 0 bases from V and 3 bases from J, the junction contained 9 bases not matched to a gene. The CDR3 runs 17 residues. The CDR3 loop reads CASSLAERLAGYNEQFF. The CDR3 region has the DNA TGCGCCAGCAGCTTGGCGGAAAGACTAGCAGGCTACAATGAGCAGTTCTTC.

The chain links TRBV19 to TRBJ1-4, with TRBD1 identical over 9 bases. The CDR3 runs to 15 residues. Germline-derived CDR1 and CDR2 are LNHDA and SQIVND (reference sequence). Trimming removed 5 bases from V and 6 bases from J; junction bases left unmatched: 7. The DNA for the CDR3 is TGTGCCAGTAGTGCCTTACAGGGGGCAGATGAAAAACTGTTTTTT. Protein product: CASSALQGADEKLFF. Based on the CDR3 plus reference TRBV19 and TRBJ1-4, the full variable domain is DGGITQSPKYLFRKEGQNVTLSCEQNLNHDAMYWYRQDPGQGLRLIYYSQIVNDFQKGDIAEGYSVSREKKESFPLTVTSAQKNPTAFYLCASSALQGADEKLFFGSGTQLSVL.

At least ten counts were recorded for this clonotype. Relative to the germline gene, one junction end is altered; a read error may explain this. V is TRBV7-2 and J is TRBJ2-3; possibly TRBD2 for D (5 bases). The CDR3 extends over 13 amino acids. The germline V gene has CDR1 SGHTA and CDR2 FQGNSA. The CDR3 sequence: CASSLNVRDMQYF. In DNA form, the CDR3 reads TGTGCCAGCAGCTTAAACGTCCGGGATATGCAGTATTTT.

This clonotype showed up many times. The chain uses TRBV11-1 and TRBJ2-7, with D unclear. Trimming pared 2 bases from V and 4 bases from J, leaving 15 bases between. The CDR3 loop spans 15 amino acids. The germline V gene encodes CDR1 SGHAT and CDR2 FQDESV (reference sequence). This chain's CDR3 is CASSLSREPRYEQYF. The CDR3 DNA follows: TGTGCCAGCAGCTTAAGTCGTGAGCCGAGATACGAGCAGTACTTC. Drawing the rest from reference TRBV11-1 and TRBJ2-7, the complete variable domain is EAEVAQSPRYKITEKSQAVAFWCDPISGHATLYWYRQILGQGPELLVQFQDESVVDDSQLPKDRFSAERLKGVDSTLKIQPAELGDSAMYLCASSLSREPRYEQYFGPGTRLTVT.

Notes on this clonotype: This is likely an artifact of a read error, given a far larger clone one base away. The CDR3, as DNA: TGTACCAGCAGTTGGCGACGGCTCCAAGAGACCCAGTACTTC. Translating gives CTSSWRRLQETQYF. The V and J genes are TRBV2 and TRBJ2-1; D is undetermined. The J call is in doubt because the DNA end fits TRBJ2-5 better. This CDR3 region has 14 residues. Germline-derived CDR1 and CDR2 are SNHLY and FYNNEI.

This clonotype was seen many times. The chain recombines TRBV27 with TRBJ2-1; TRBD2 matches at 10 bases. The CDR3 has 16 amino acids. CDR1 MNHEY and CDR2 SMNVEV come from the germline V gene (reference sequence). Trimming at V came to 3 bases and at J to 2 bases, leaving 4 bases not matched to a gene. This CDR3 reads CASSFGLAGAYNEQFF. The CDR3 nucleotides read TGTGCCAGCAGTTTTGGCCTAGCGGGAGCCTACAATGAGCAGTTCTTC.

This clonotype was picked up many times. The gene calls are TRBV20-1 and TRBJ1-1; no clear D. The CDR3 spans 14 residues. The V end lost 1 base, the J end lost 5 bases, and 14 bases lay between the germline ends. Germline CDR1 reads DFQATT; CDR2 reads SNEGSKA (reference sequence). The CDR3 reads CSARGAQRRTEAFF. The CDR3 nucleotides read TGCAGTGCTAGAGGTGCTCAAAGGCGGACTGAAGCTTTCTTT.

This clonotype has ten or more counts. J is TRBJ2-1 and V is TRBV10-1; tentatively, D is TRBD1 (6 bases). V was clipped by 2 bases and J by 8 bases, with 10 bases between them. This CDR3 spans 13 amino acids. CDR1 is WNHNN, CDR2 SYGVQD, per germline (reference sequence). In DNA form, the CDR3 reads TGCGCCAGCAGTGAGACCCCAGGGGATGAGCAGTTCTTC. Translation gives CASSETPGDEQFF.

This clonotype has ten or more counts. This chain uses TRBV4-3 with TRBJ1-1; D possibly corresponds to TRBD1 (5 bases). The CDR3 contains 16 residues. Germline V gene data show CDR1 as LGHNA and CDR2 as YSLEER. V was pared by 0 bases and J by 4 bases, with 15 bases between. This chain's CDR3 is CASSQDMGRAFTEAFF. CDR3 bases: TGCGCCAGCAGCCAAGATATGGGCAGGGCGTTCACTGAAGCTTTCTTT.

The genes are TRBV18 and TRBJ2-6; 7 nucleotides align to TRBD1. In germline, CDR1 is KGHSH, CDR2 LQKENI. The J segment lost 0 bases and the V segment lost 1 base, leaving 6 bases of the junction unmatched. The CDR3 spans 18 residues. The DNA for the CDR3 is TGTGCCAGCTCACCACAGCGACAGGGTTACTCTGGGGCCAACGTCCTGACTTTC. This sequence encodes CASSPQRQGYSGANVLTF.

This clonotype was observed at least ten times. The CDR3 nucleotides are TGTGCCTGGACCCCCGGGGGGCGGTTCACTGAAGCTTTCTTT. Protein sequence: CAWTPGGRFTEAFF. The chain joins TRBV30 to TRBJ1-1; D possibly corresponds to TRBD1 (6 bases). The germline gives CDR1 GTSNPN, CDR2 SVGIG (reference sequence). V was trimmed by 4 bases and J by 4 bases, leaving 16 bases between them. The length of the CDR3 is 14 residues.

A remark on this clonotype: Given a much more abundant clone one base away, this may be a read error. J is TRBJ1-2 and V is TRBV5-5; perhaps TRBD1 as D (6 bases). The CDR3 covers 14 residues. Looked up from germline, CDR1 is SGHKS and CDR2 is YYEKEE (reference sequence). In nucleotides, the CDR3 is TGTGTCAGCAACGGGGGCCGAGCGGGCTATGGCTACACCTTC. Its protein product is CVSNGGRAGYGYTF.

A remark on this clonotype: Being one base from a much bigger clone, this may be a read error. This sequence joins TRBV7-2 and TRBJ1-1; D is unresolved. CDR1 and CDR2 (germline): SGHTA, FQGNSA. The CDR3 is made up of 15 amino acids. The CDR3 DNA reads TGTGCCAGCAGCTTACAAGGGCCCGCGAACATTGAAGCTTTCTTT. It is translated as CASSLQGPANIEAFF. Variable domain in full (rest from reference TRBV7-2 and TRBJ1-1): GAGVSQSPSNKVTEKGKDVELRCDPISGHTALYWYRQSLGQGLEFLIYFQGNSAPDKSGLPSDRFSAERTGGSVSTLTIQRTQQEDSAVYLCASSLQGPANIEAFFGQGTRLTVV.

Points on this clonotype: A far larger clone lies a single base away; this is likely a read error. The J gene is TRBJ2-7, the V gene TRBV11-1, with 13 positions matching TRBD2. The V segment lost 4 bases and the J segment 7 bases; nucleotides outside the gene matches: 13. The V gene's germline CDR1 is SGHAT and CDR2 FQDESV (reference sequence). The CDR3 runs to 17 residues. CDR3 sequence reads: CASSSPGRTSGRNEQYF. The CDR3 DNA reads TGTGCCAGCAGCTCCCCCGGAAGGACTAGCGGGAGAAATGAGCAGTACTTC.

This clonotype was counted at least ten times. This sequence joins TRBV20-1 and TRBJ1-5; 7 nucleotides match TRBD1. Trimming took 5 bases from V and 4 from J; bases not matched to a gene: 14. Germline assignment: CDR1 DFQATT and CDR2 SNEGSKA (reference sequence). The CDR3 contains 16 residues. CDR3 nucleotide sequence: TGCAGTGCTTCGCCTACCGGGGGACAGACGAATCAGCCCCAGCATTTT. Amino acid sequence: CSASPTGGQTNQPQHF.

The chain couples TRBV28 to TRBJ2-7; 14 bases agree with TRBD2. The germline CDR1 and CDR2 sequences are MDHEN and SYDVKM. After removal of 6 bases from V and 3 bases from J, the junction contained 4 bases not matched to a gene. This CDR3 contains 15 residues. The CDR3 nucleotides read TGTGCCAGCAGCCGGGGACTAGCGGGAGTCTACGAGCAGTACTTC. Translating it yields CASSRGLAGVYEQYF.